Listed below are T cell receptor beta chains from one sample, sequenced in a study of human T cells and chemical hapten exposure. TCRdb re-derived calls from the RACE reads in MiXCR, one entry per CDR3 protein. The repertoire holds fewer than 95,000 distinct CDR3 sequences, over 9.5% seen once, with about 2% in the top ten. Sequencing was performed on whole blood, taken in connection with sensitization to the hapten diphenylcyclopropenone (DPC). The receptors were sampled from a man aged 40-50 years with alopecia areata. Some clones in this sample may be carry-over from other donors' samples. CDR3s include the opening cysteine and the closing phenylalanine or tryptophan. Fields, in order: CDR3 protein, CDR3 DNA, V gene, D gene, J gene, CDR3 length, clone size. The D gene is left open where the match is weak. The listing skips clone size in some rows; elsewhere it reads once, few, many or a size class.

cdr3_aa: CASQGATDTQYF; cdr3_nt: TGTGCCAGCCAGGGGGCAACAGATACGCAGTATTTT; v_call: TRBV2; d_call: TRBD1; j_call: TRBJ2-3; cdr3_length: 12; clone_size: NA
cdr3_aa: CASSQDRQTNYGYTF; cdr3_nt: TGCGCCAGCAGCCAAGATCGCCAGACCAACTATGGCTACACCTTC; v_call: TRBV4-3; d_call: NA; j_call: TRBJ1-2; cdr3_length: 15; clone_size: many
cdr3_aa: CASSPRSSGATGELFF; cdr3_nt: TGTGCCAGCAGCCCCCGATCGTCTGGGGCCACCGGGGAGCTGTTTTTT; v_call: TRBV9; d_call: NA; j_call: TRBJ2-2; cdr3_length: 16; clone_size: NA
cdr3_aa: CASSEAAPNQPQHF; cdr3_nt: TGTGCCAGCAGTGAAGCGGCACCAAATCAGCCCCAGCATTTT; v_call: TRBV2; d_call: NA; j_call: TRBJ1-5; cdr3_length: 14; clone_size: many
cdr3_aa: CASSLAGSYQPQHF; cdr3_nt: TGTGCCAGCAGTTTGGCAGGGTCCTATCAGCCCCAGCATTTT; v_call: TRBV12-3/TRBV12-4; d_call: NA; j_call: TRBJ1-5; cdr3_length: 14; clone_size: many
cdr3_aa: CASSPAVGKALVANEQFF; cdr3_nt: TGTGCCAGCAGCCCGGCAGTCGGTAAGGCTTTAGTGGCCAATGAGCAGTTCTTC; v_call: TRBV5-6; d_call: NA; j_call: TRBJ2-1; cdr3_length: 18; clone_size: NA
cdr3_aa: CASSDSGPPAKNIQYF; cdr3_nt: TGTGCCAGCAGTGACTCCGGGCCCCCGGCCAAAAACATTCAGTACTTC; v_call: TRBV27; d_call: NA; j_call: TRBJ2-4; cdr3_length: 16; clone_size: NA
cdr3_aa: CASSLERGHNEQFF; cdr3_nt: TGTGCCAGCAGTTTAGAGCGGGGGCACAATGAGCAGTTCTTC; v_call: TRBV28; d_call: TRBD2; j_call: TRBJ2-1; cdr3_length: 14; clone_size: few
cdr3_aa: CSASPATGSYTF; cdr3_nt: TGCAGTGCTAGCCCGGCGACGGGATCCTACACCTTC; v_call: TRBV20-1; d_call: NA; j_call: TRBJ1-2; cdr3_length: 12; clone_size: NA
cdr3_aa: CASSRDPASYNEQFF; cdr3_nt: TGTGCCAGCAGCCGCGATCCAGCGAGTTACAATGAGCAGTTCTTC; v_call: TRBV5-4; d_call: NA; j_call: TRBJ2-1; cdr3_length: 15; clone_size: few
cdr3_aa: CASSQGSLPSSYNEQFF; cdr3_nt: TGTGCCAGCAGCCAAGGGTCTCTCCCGAGCTCCTACAATGAGCAGTTCTTC; v_call: TRBV3-1; d_call: NA; j_call: TRBJ2-1; cdr3_length: 17; clone_size: many
cdr3_aa: CASSLDFTNLGQFF; cdr3_nt: TGTGCCAGCAGCTTAGATTTCACTAACCTAGGGCAGTTCTTC; v_call: TRBV11-1; d_call: NA; j_call: TRBJ2-1; cdr3_length: 14; clone_size: NA
cdr3_aa: CSAPRDTQETQYF; cdr3_nt: TGCAGCGCCCCCCGGGACACTCAAGAGACCCAGTACTTC; v_call: TRBV29-1; d_call: NA; j_call: TRBJ2-5; cdr3_length: 13; clone_size: few
cdr3_aa: CAISEQGGETQYF; cdr3_nt: TGTGCCATCAGTGAACAGGGTGGAGAGACCCAGTACTTC; v_call: TRBV10-3; d_call: NA; j_call: TRBJ2-5; cdr3_length: 13; clone_size: NA
cdr3_aa: CASSLFAAGLYEQYF; cdr3_nt: TGTGCCAGCAGCTTGTTCGCAGCGGGATTATACGAGCAGTACTTC; v_call: TRBV5-5; d_call: TRBD2; j_call: TRBJ2-7; cdr3_length: 15; clone_size: few
cdr3_aa: CASSPRSLRGFQLEYGYTF; cdr3_nt: TGTGCCAGCTCACCAAGGAGCCTTAGGGGGTTCCAGCTCGAGTATGGCTACACCTTC; v_call: TRBV18; d_call: NA; j_call: TRBJ1-2; cdr3_length: 19; clone_size: many
cdr3_aa: CSAPPLAGANEQFF; cdr3_nt: TGCAGTGCCCCCCCACTAGCGGGAGCCAATGAGCAGTTCTTC; v_call: TRBV20-1; d_call: TRBD2; j_call: TRBJ2-1; cdr3_length: 14; clone_size: many
cdr3_aa: CASSLGSGSETQYF; cdr3_nt: TGTGCCAGCAGCTTAGGTTCAGGGAGCGAGACCCAGTACTTC; v_call: TRBV7-2; d_call: NA; j_call: TRBJ2-5; cdr3_length: 14; clone_size: once
cdr3_aa: CATGVGFGETQYF; cdr3_nt: TGTGCCACCGGCGTCGGGTTCGGAGAGACCCAGTACTTC; v_call: TRBV10-3; d_call: NA; j_call: TRBJ2-5; cdr3_length: 13; clone_size: many
cdr3_aa: CASSRTGTGYGYTF; cdr3_nt: TGCGCCAGCAGCCGAACAGGGACGGGCTATGGCTACACCTTC; v_call: TRBV4-3; d_call: NA; j_call: TRBJ1-2; cdr3_length: 14; clone_size: few
cdr3_aa: CASTPEAPGGLLTDTQYF; cdr3_nt: TGTGCCAGCACCCCGGAGGCCCCGGGAGGGCTGTTGACAGATACGCAGTATTTT; v_call: TRBV28; d_call: TRBD2; j_call: TRBJ2-3; cdr3_length: 18; clone_size: NA
cdr3_aa: CAWSEGTSGNIQYF; cdr3_nt: TGTGCCTGGAGTGAGGGGACTAGCGGTAACATTCAGTACTTC; v_call: TRBV30; d_call: TRBD2; j_call: TRBJ2-4; cdr3_length: 14; clone_size: NA
cdr3_aa: CASSYGGGRETQYF; cdr3_nt: TGCGCCAGCAGCTACGGGGGAGGTCGAGAGACCCAGTACTTC; v_call: TRBV5-1; d_call: NA; j_call: TRBJ2-5; cdr3_length: 14; clone_size: NA
cdr3_aa: CASSAGDREKSRLAGVRHGELFF; cdr3_nt: TGTGCCAGCAGCGCGGGGGACAGGGAGAAGTCCCGACTAGCGGGAGTGCGTCACGGGGAGCTGTTTTTT; v_call: TRBV11-3; d_call: TRBD2; j_call: TRBJ2-2; cdr3_length: 23; clone_size: NA
cdr3_aa: CASSSRGGRETQYF; cdr3_nt: TGTGCCAGTAGTTCCAGAGGAGGCAGAGAGACCCAGTACTTC; v_call: TRBV19; d_call: NA; j_call: TRBJ2-5; cdr3_length: 14; clone_size: NA
cdr3_aa: CATSDLLSGTSTDTQYF; cdr3_nt: TGTGCCACCAGTGATTTGCTCAGTGGGACCAGCACAGATACGCAGTATTTT; v_call: TRBV24-1; d_call: NA; j_call: TRBJ2-3; cdr3_length: 17; clone_size: few
cdr3_aa: CASSLFGGGSTNEQFF; cdr3_nt: TGTGCCAGCAGTCTCTTTGGCGGCGGGAGTACCAATGAGCAGTTCTTC; v_call: TRBV6-2/TRBV6-3; d_call: TRBD2; j_call: TRBJ2-1; cdr3_length: 16; clone_size: few
cdr3_aa: CSASAPGLARYEQYF; cdr3_nt: TGCAGTGCTAGCGCGCCGGGACTAGCACGCTACGAGCAGTACTTC; v_call: TRBV20-1; d_call: TRBD2; j_call: TRBJ2-7; cdr3_length: 15; clone_size: few
cdr3_aa: CSVEYGVGEAFF; cdr3_nt: TGCAGCGTTGAATATGGGGTTGGTGAAGCTTTCTTT; v_call: TRBV29-1; d_call: NA; j_call: TRBJ1-1; cdr3_length: 12; clone_size: NA
cdr3_aa: CASSRSPGLAGAFFTDTQYF; cdr3_nt: TGTGCCAGCAGCCGCTCCCCCGGACTAGCGGGAGCCTTCTTCACAGATACGCAGTATTTT; v_call: TRBV7-2; d_call: TRBD2; j_call: TRBJ2-3; cdr3_length: 20; clone_size: few
cdr3_aa: CASSPFIGTAETQYF; cdr3_nt: TGTGCCAGCAGTCCATTTATCGGGACAGCGGAGACCCAGTACTTC; v_call: TRBV6-5; d_call: TRBD1; j_call: TRBJ2-5; cdr3_length: 15; clone_size: NA
cdr3_aa: CASSLTPTTNYGYTF; cdr3_nt: TGTGCCAGCAGTTTAACTCCGACTACAAACTATGGCTACACCTTC; v_call: TRBV12-3/TRBV12-4; d_call: NA; j_call: TRBJ1-2; cdr3_length: 15; clone_size: few
cdr3_aa: CASRNRDRRDNQPQHF; cdr3_nt: TGTGCCAGCAGAAACCGGGACAGAAGGGACAATCAGCCCCAGCATTTT; v_call: TRBV6-2/TRBV6-3; d_call: TRBD1; j_call: TRBJ1-5; cdr3_length: 16; clone_size: NA
cdr3_aa: CASSWDRVNTEAFF; cdr3_nt: TGTGCCAGCAGCTGGGACAGGGTGAACACTGAAGCTTTCTTT; v_call: TRBV5-4; d_call: TRBD1; j_call: TRBJ1-1; cdr3_length: 14; clone_size: few
cdr3_aa: CSARGRGPDSPLHF; cdr3_nt: TGCAGTGCTAGAGGAAGAGGGCCGGATTCACCCCTCCACTTT; v_call: TRBV20-1; d_call: NA; j_call: TRBJ1-6; cdr3_length: 14; clone_size: many
cdr3_aa: CASSSGLAASSYEQYF; cdr3_nt: TGTGCCAGCAGCTCAGGACTAGCCGCTAGCTCCTACGAGCAGTACTTC; v_call: TRBV7-2; d_call: TRBD2; j_call: TRBJ2-7; cdr3_length: 16; clone_size: NA
cdr3_aa: CASSPGLVQETQYF; cdr3_nt: TGTGCCAGCAGCCCCGGACTAGTTCAAGAGACCCAGTACTTC; v_call: TRBV6-1; d_call: TRBD2; j_call: TRBJ2-5; cdr3_length: 14; clone_size: few
cdr3_aa: CSAKVGTSTEAFF; cdr3_nt: TGCAGTGCTAAAGTCGGGACATCGACTGAAGCTTTCTTT; v_call: TRBV20-1; d_call: NA; j_call: TRBJ1-1; cdr3_length: 13; clone_size: NA
cdr3_aa: CASSFGEASSTDTQYF; cdr3_nt: TGTGCCAGCAGCTTTGGTGAAGCTTCAAGCACAGATACGCAGTATTTT; v_call: TRBV7-2; d_call: NA; j_call: TRBJ2-3; cdr3_length: 16; clone_size: few
cdr3_aa: CASSRTTSGRAQEYNEQFF; cdr3_nt: TGTGCCAGTAGCCGAACCACTAGCGGGAGGGCCCAAGAATACAATGAGCAGTTCTTC; v_call: TRBV19; d_call: TRBD2; j_call: TRBJ2-1; cdr3_length: 19; clone_size: NA
cdr3_aa: CASSYRRDSTDTQYF; cdr3_nt: TGTGCCAGCAGTTACCGGAGGGATAGCACAGATACGCAGTATTTT; v_call: TRBV6-2/TRBV6-3; d_call: NA; j_call: TRBJ2-3; cdr3_length: 15; clone_size: few
cdr3_aa: CASRRGADTQYF; cdr3_nt: TGTGCCAGCAGGAGGGGGGCAGATACGCAGTATTTT; v_call: TRBV2; d_call: NA; j_call: TRBJ2-3; cdr3_length: 12; clone_size: few
cdr3_aa: CASRSRANYGYTF; cdr3_nt: TGTGCCAGCAGATCCAGGGCGAACTATGGCTACACCTTC; v_call: TRBV11-2; d_call: NA; j_call: TRBJ1-2; cdr3_length: 13; clone_size: few
cdr3_aa: CASSPGLARADTQYF; cdr3_nt: TGCGCCAGCAGCCCGGGACTAGCGAGGGCAGATACGCAGTATTTT; v_call: TRBV5-1; d_call: TRBD2; j_call: TRBJ2-3; cdr3_length: 15; clone_size: NA
cdr3_aa: CATSDFTSGLTDTQYF; cdr3_nt: TGTGCCACCAGTGATTTTACTAGCGGGCTCACAGATACGCAGTATTTT; v_call: TRBV24-1; d_call: TRBD2; j_call: TRBJ2-3; cdr3_length: 16; clone_size: few
cdr3_aa: CASSFLTSGLNDEQFF; cdr3_nt: TGTGCCAGCAGTTTCCTGACTAGCGGGCTTAACGATGAGCAGTTCTTC; v_call: TRBV27; d_call: TRBD2; j_call: TRBJ2-1; cdr3_length: 16; clone_size: NA
cdr3_aa: CASSYSLAGVDEQYF; cdr3_nt: TGTGCCAGCAGTTACTCGCTAGCGGGAGTTGATGAGCAGTACTTC; v_call: TRBV6-5; d_call: TRBD2; j_call: TRBJ2-7; cdr3_length: 15; clone_size: NA
cdr3_aa: CASSPMAGSSTDTQYF; cdr3_nt: TGTGCCAGCAGTCCCATGGCGGGGTCTAGCACAGATACGCAGTATTTT; v_call: TRBV12-3/TRBV12-4; d_call: NA; j_call: TRBJ2-3; cdr3_length: 16; clone_size: NA
cdr3_aa: CASSPLASTDTQYF; cdr3_nt: TGTGCCAGCAGCCCCCTGGCTAGCACAGATACGCAGTATTTT; v_call: TRBV11-2; d_call: NA; j_call: TRBJ2-3; cdr3_length: 14; clone_size: many